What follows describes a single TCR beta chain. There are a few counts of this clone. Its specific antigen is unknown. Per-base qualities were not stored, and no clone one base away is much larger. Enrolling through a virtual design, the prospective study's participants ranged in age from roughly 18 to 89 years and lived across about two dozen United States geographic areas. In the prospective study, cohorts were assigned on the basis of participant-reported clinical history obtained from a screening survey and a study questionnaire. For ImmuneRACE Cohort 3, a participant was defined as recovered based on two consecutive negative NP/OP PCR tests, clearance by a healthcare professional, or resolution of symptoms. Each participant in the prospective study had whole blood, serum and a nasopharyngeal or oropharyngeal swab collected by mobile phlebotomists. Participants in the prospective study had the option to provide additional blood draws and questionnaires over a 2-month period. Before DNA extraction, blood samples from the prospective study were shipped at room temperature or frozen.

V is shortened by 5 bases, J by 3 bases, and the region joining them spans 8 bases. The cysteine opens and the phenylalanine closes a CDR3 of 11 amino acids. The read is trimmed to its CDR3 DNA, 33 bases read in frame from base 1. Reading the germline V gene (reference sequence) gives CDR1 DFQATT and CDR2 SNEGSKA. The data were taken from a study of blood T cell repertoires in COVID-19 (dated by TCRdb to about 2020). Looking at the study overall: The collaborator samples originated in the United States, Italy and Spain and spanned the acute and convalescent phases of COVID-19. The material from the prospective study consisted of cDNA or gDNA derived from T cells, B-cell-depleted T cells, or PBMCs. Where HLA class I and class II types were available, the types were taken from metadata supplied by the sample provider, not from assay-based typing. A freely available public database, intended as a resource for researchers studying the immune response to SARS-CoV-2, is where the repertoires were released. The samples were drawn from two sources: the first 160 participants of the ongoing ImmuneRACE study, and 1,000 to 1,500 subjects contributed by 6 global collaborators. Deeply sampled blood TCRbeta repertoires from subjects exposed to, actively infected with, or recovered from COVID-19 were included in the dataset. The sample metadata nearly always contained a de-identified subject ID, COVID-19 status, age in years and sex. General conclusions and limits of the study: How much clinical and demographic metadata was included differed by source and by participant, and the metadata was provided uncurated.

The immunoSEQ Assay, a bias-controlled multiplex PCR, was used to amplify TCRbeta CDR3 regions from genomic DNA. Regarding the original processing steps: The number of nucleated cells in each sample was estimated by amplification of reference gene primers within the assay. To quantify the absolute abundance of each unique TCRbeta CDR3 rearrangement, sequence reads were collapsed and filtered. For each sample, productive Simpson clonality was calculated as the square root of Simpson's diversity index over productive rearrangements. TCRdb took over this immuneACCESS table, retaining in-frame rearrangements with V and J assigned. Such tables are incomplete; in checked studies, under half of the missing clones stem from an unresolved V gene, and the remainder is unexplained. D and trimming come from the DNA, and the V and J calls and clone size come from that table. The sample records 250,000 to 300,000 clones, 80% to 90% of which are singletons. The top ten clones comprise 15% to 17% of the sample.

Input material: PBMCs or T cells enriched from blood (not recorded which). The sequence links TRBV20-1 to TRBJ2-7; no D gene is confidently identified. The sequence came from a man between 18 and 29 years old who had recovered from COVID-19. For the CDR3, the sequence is CSAETGYEQYF. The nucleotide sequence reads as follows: TGCAGTGCTGAGACGGGCTACGAGCAGTACTTC.